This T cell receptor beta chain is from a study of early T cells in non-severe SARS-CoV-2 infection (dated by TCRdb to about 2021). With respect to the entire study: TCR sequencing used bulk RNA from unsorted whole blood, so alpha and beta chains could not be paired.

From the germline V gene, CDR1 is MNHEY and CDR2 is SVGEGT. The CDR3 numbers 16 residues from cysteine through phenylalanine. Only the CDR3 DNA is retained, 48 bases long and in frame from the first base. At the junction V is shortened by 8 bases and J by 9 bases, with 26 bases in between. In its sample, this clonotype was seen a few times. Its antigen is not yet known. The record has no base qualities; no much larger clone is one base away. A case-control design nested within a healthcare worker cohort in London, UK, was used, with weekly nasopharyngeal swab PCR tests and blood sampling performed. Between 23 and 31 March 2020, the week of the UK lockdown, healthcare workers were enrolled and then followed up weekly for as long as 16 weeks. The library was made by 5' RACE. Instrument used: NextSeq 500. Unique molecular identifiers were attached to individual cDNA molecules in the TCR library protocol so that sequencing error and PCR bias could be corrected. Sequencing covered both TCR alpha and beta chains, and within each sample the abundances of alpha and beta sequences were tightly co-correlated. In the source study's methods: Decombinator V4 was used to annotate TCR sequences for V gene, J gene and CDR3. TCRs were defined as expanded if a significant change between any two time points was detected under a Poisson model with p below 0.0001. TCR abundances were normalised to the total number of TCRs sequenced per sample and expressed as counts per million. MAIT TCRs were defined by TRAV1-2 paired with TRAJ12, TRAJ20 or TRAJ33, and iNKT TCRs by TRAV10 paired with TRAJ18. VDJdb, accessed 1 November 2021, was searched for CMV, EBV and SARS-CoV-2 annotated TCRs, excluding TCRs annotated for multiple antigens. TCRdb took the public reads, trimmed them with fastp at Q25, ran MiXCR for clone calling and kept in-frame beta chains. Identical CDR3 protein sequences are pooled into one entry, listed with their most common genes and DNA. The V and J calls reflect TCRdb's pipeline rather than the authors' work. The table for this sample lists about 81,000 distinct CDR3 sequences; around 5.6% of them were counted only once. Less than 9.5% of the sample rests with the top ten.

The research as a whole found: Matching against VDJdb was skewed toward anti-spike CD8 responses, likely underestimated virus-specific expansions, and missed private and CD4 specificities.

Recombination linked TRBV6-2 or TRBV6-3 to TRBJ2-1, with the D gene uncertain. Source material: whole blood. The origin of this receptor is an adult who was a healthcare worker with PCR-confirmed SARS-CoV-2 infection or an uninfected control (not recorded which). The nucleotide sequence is TGTGCCAGCGAATCCCTGGTAGACGCTAAGCACGGTGAGCAGTTCTTC. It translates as CASESLVDAKHGEQFF.